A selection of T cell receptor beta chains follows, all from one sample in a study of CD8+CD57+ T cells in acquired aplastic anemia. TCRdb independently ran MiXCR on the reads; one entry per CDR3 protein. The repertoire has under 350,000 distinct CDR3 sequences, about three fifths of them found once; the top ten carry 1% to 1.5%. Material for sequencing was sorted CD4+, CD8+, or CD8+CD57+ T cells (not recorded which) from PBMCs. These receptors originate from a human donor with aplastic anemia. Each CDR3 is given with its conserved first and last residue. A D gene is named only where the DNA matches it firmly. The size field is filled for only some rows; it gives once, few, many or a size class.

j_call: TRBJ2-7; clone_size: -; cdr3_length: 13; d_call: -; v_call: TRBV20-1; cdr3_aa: CSARSGEHYEQYF; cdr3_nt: TGCAGTGCTAGGTCTGGCGAACACTACGAGCAGTACTTC
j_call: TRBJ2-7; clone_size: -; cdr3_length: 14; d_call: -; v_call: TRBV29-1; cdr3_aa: CSVQPVQGSYEQYF; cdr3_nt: TGCAGCGTCCAGCCGGTGCAGGGCAGCTACGAGCAGTACTTC
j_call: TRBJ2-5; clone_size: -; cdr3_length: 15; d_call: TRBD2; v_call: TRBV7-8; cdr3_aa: CASSLPGGARETQYF; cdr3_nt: TGTGCCAGCAGCTTACCCGGGGGGGCCCGGGAGACCCAGTACTTC
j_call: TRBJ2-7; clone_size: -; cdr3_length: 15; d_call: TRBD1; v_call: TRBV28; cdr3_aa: CASRGLDRVAYEQYF; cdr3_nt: TGTGCCAGCAGGGGCCTCGACAGGGTGGCCTACGAGCAGTACTTC
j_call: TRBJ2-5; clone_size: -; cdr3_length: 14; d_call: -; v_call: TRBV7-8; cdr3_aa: CASSPSMPQETQYF; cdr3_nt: TGTGCCAGCAGCCCCTCTATGCCACAAGAGACCCAGTACTTC
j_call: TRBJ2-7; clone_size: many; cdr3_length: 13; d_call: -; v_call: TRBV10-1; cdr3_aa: CASSRDLGYEQYF; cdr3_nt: TGCGCCAGCAGCCGGGACTTAGGCTACGAGCAGTACTTC
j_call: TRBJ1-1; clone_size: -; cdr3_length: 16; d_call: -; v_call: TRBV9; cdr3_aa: CASSVEDRQAATEAFF; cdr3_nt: TGTGCCAGCAGCGTAGAGGATCGACAGGCGGCCACTGAAGCTTTCTTT
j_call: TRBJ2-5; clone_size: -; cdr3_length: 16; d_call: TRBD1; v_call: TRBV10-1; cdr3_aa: CASSEGRQGAREKLYF; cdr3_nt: TGCGCCAGCAGCGAAGGAAGACAGGGGGCAAGGGAAAAACTGTACTTC
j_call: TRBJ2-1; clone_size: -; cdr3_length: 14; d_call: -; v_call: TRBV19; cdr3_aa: CASSSPGQGGEQFF; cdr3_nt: TGTGCCAGTAGCTCCCCAGGACAGGGAGGGGAGCAGTTCTTC
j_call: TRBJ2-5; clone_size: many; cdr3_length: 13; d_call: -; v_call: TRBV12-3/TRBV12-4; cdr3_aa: CASSNRDRETQYF; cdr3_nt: TGTGCCAGCAGTAACAGGGACCGAGAGACCCAGTACTTC
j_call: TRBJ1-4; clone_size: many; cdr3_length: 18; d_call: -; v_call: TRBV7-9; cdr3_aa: CASSLGGFALATNEKLFF; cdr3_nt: TGTGCCAGCAGCCTAGGGGGATTCGCCTTAGCAACTAATGAAAAACTGTTTTTT
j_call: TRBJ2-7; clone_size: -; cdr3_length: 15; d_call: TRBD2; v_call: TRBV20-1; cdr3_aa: CSAPRLAGRAYEQYF; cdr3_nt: TGCAGTGCTCCCCGACTAGCGGGAAGGGCCTACGAGCAGTACTTC
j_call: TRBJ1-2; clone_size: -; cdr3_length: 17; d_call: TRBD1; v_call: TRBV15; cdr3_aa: CATSRDRDRPRGYGYTF; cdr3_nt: TGTGCCACCAGCAGAGATCGGGACAGGCCCAGAGGGTATGGCTACACCTTC
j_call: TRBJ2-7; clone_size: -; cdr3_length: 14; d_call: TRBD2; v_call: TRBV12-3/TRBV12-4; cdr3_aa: CASSSSPGGGEQYF; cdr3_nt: TGTGCCAGCAGTTCTTCCCCGGGGGGGGGCGAGCAGTACTTC
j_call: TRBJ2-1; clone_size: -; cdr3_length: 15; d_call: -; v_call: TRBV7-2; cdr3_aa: CASSLSPWGAREQFF; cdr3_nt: TGTGCCAGCAGCTTATCCCCGTGGGGGGCAAGGGAGCAGTTCTTC
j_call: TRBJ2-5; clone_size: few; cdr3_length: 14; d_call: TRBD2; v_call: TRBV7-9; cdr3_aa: CASSFSGGKETQYF; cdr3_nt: TGTGCCAGCAGCTTTAGCGGGGGGAAAGAGACCCAGTACTTC
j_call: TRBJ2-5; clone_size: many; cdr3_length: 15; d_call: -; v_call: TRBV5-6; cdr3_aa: CASRRGTSYQETQYF; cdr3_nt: TGTGCCAGCAGACGCGGGACCTCTTACCAAGAGACCCAGTACTTC
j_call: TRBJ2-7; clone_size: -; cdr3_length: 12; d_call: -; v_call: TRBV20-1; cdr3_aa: CSAREDNLRQYF; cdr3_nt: TGCAGTGCTAGAGAGGACAACCTACGGCAGTACTTC
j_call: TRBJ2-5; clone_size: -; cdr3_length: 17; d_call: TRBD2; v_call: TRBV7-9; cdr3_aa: CASSLALTSGDQETQYF; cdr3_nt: TGTGCCAGCAGCTTAGCGCTAACTAGCGGGGACCAAGAGACCCAGTACTTC
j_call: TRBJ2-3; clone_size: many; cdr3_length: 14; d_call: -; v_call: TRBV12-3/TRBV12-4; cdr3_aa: CASSHVGSTDTQYF; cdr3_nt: TGTGCCAGCAGTCACGTCGGAAGCACAGATACGCAGTATTTT
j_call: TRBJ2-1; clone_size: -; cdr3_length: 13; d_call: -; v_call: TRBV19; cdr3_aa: CASSVGVSNEQFF; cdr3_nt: TGTGCCAGTAGTGTAGGGGTGTCCAATGAGCAGTTCTTC
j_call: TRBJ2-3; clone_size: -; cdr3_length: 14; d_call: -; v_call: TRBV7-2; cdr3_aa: CASSLGLPGQGQYF; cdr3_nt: TGTGCCAGCAGCTTAGGCCTACCTGGGCAGGGGCAGTATTTT
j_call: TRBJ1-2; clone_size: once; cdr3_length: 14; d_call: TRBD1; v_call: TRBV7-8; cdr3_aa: CASSFEGQGGGYTF; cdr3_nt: TGTGCCAGCAGCTTCGAGGGCCAGGGGGGTGGCTACACCTTC
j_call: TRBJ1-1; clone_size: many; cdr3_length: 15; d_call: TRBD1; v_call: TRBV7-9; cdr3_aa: CASSRRGGLDTEAFF; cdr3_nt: TGTGCCAGCAGCCGCAGGGGGGGCTTGGACACTGAAGCTTTCTTT